This T cell receptor beta chain appears in the sequencing data of a study of regulatory T cells in long-lasting Graves disease (dated by TCRdb to the early 2020s). Background on the whole study: To count as having persistent Graves' disease, a patient had to have received antithyroid drug treatment for over 5 years with TSH receptor autoantibodies remaining persistently positive. A total of 33 samples underwent TCR sequencing: around 13 from persistent and some 20 from newly diagnosed Graves' disease patients. Persistent Graves' disease patients were compared with newly diagnosed Graves' disease patients by peripheral blood TCR sequencing and RNA sequencing. The study was conducted in China and was registered as a clinical trial. In the clinical cohort, patients with persistent Graves' disease had used antithyroid drugs for an average of about 10.3 years. On the study overall, not on this receptor specifically: Only peripheral blood was studied, because thyroid tissue, the primary lesion, was inaccessible. The authors acknowledged the small sample size as a limitation that may reduce accuracy. Sequencing and analysis were restricted to the TCR beta chain. More public clonotypes were shared among persistent patients (2,741) than among newly diagnosed patients (966). Compared with newly diagnosed patients, patients with persistent Graves' disease had lower TCR Shannon entropy and fewer highly expanded clones, which suggests clonal expansion.

This clonotype was seen repeatedly, ten times or more. It lacks a known antigen. Qualities for individual bases were not recorded, and no much larger clone is one base off. The sample's time point, from its label and the paper: persistent/refractory GD, antithyroid drugs over 5 years with positive TRAb. For both TCR sequencing and RNA sequencing, RNA was extracted from PBMCs in TRIzol. The diagnosis of Graves' disease followed American Thyroid Association guidelines. Patients were recruited from an endocrinology department in Xi'an, China. From each patient, approximately 9 milliliters of peripheral blood was collected into an EDTA anticoagulant tube. PBMCs were isolated by Ficoll Paque Plus density gradient separation without further T cell sorting. An Agilent 2100 Bioanalyzer and agarose gel were used to assess RNA quality, and a NanoDrop 2000 was used to measure RNA concentration. Library preparation employed multiplex PCR. The sequencer listed for this sample is Illumina HiSeq 4000. To build TCR beta libraries, CDR3 regions were amplified by Arm-PCR using iRepertoire HTBI primers. PCR products were gel purified before sequencing. Per the original workflow: Gene usage analysis of CDR3 amino acid clonotypes relied on the approximately 62 TRBV and about 13 TRBJ segments identified across samples. COPE and FqMerger were used to merge the filtered high-quality paired reads into contigs. BLAST was used to align contigs to the IMGT TRBV, TRBD and TRBJ reference genes, and CDR3 was defined following IMGT. Any clonotype with a frequency above 0.1% was counted as a highly expanded clone. Shannon entropy served as the measure of repertoire diversity, while the Gini coefficient captured V-J evenness. A clonotype found in more than one individual was treated as public. Using fastp trimming at Q25 and MiXCR clonotype assembly, TCRdb reanalyzed the public sequencing data and kept in-frame beta chains. Each entry is one CDR3 protein sequence, shown with its most common DNA and genes. The V and J calls were determined by TCRdb, not by the authors. This sample is represented by roughly 300,000 distinct CDR3 sequences; roughly a fifth of them were singletons. The ten top clones hold less than 30% of the sample.

This clonotype was obtained from a female donor with Graves disease. Sequencing used peripheral blood mononuclear cells (PBMCs), obtained when the disease was refractory, from a patient treated with antithyroid drugs.

CDR3 sequence: CASSPGTGGTQYF. The nucleotide sequence is given as TGTGCCAGCAGCCCCGGGACCGGAGGGACCCAGTACTTC. The chain joins TRBV11-2 to TRBJ2-5; the D segment is perhaps TRBD1 or TRBD2, each sharing 5 matched bases. There are 13 amino acids in the CDR3, from cysteine to phenylalanine inclusive. The CDR3 DNA has 39 bases and is translated from base 1. The germline ends are 14 bases apart after V is trimmed by 5 bases and J by 7 bases. As encoded in the germline V gene, CDR1 is SGHAT while CDR2 is FQNNGV. When the CDR3 is completed using the reference TRBV11-2 and TRBJ2-5 genes on either side, the full variable domain is EAGVAQSPRYKIIEKRQSVAFWCNPISGHATLYWYQQILGQGPKLLIQFQNNGVVDDSQLPKDRFSAERLKGVDSTLKIQPAKLEDSAVYLCASSPGTGGTQYFGPGTRLLVL.